This is a list of T cell receptor beta chains from one sample in a study of tumor-infiltrating lymphocytes in primary liver carcinoma. One entry per CDR3 protein, called by TCRdb with MiXCR from the multiplex PCR reads. This table has a few hundred thousand distinct CDR3 sequences, around three fifths appearing once. Sequencing was performed on peripheral blood. These receptors were taken from a woman aged 25-40 years with primary liver carcinoma and hepatitis B virus infection. Both conserved end residues are part of each CDR3. Fields, in order: CDR3 protein, D gene, clone size, J gene, V gene. A D gene is named only where the DNA matches it firmly. The size field is filled for only some rows; it gives once, few, many or a size class.

CASSLGGPDTQHF NA NA NA TRBV12-3/TRBV12-4
CASSPTFLGGLAFF NA NA TRBJ1-1 TRBV5-4
CASWATSSYEQYF NA once TRBJ2-7 TRBV6-2/TRBV6-3
CASSLELGKNSALHF NA NA TRBJ1-6 TRBV11-2
CASTLAGGFCEQYF TRBD2 once TRBJ2-7 TRBV5-6
CARSLVPGARYEQYF NA NA TRBJ2-7 TRBV11-3
CATSKEPVQGRLAGNTIYF NA NA TRBJ1-3 TRBV15
CASKGTGSSYNEQFF TRBD1 few TRBJ2-1 TRBV6-1
CSVEDRAGADTDTQYF TRBD2 NA TRBJ2-3 TRBV29-1
CSVAYRQEDGYMF NA NA TRBJ1-2 TRBV29-1
CASSKNRGKSYNEEFF TRBD1 NA TRBJ2-1 TRBV28
CASSFRTDTRHF NA NA TRBJ2-3 TRBV11-2
CASSPTGRETQYF NA many TRBJ2-5 TRBV6-2/TRBV6-3
CSSSAGQLYNQPQHF TRBD1 NA TRBJ1-5 TRBV11-2
CANSYSRTGTETQYF TRBD1 once TRBJ2-5 TRBV6-2/TRBV6-3
CASTSGSWNEQFF TRBD2 NA TRBJ2-1 TRBV19
CTSSQSTRANEQFF NA once TRBJ2-1 TRBV4-1